The clone carrying this T cell receptor beta chain was seen only a few times. Assay: immunoSEQ multiplex PCR; the TCRdb copy retains only in-frame clones and omits some. The sample lists roughly 50,000 clones, 80% to 90% seen once, with approximately 12% in the top ten. The data stem from a study of CD4+ T cells in melanoma. Germline-derived CDR1 and CDR2 are PRHDT and FYEKMQ (reference sequence). The V end was cut by 5 bases, the J end by 1 base, with 11 bases between. The length of the CDR3 is 14 residues. The chain recombines TRBV13 with TRBJ1-1, with unresolved D. This TCR was recovered from a human donor with melanoma. Sequencing was performed on peripheral blood. CDR3 sequence: CASSLGRGNTEAFF. As DNA, the CDR3 is TGTGCCAGCAGCCTCGGACGCGGGAACACTGAAGCTTTCTTT.